Presented here are 14 T cell receptor beta chains from one specimen sequenced in a study of shared clonotypes between healthy human individuals. The repertoire was sequenced with immunoSEQ multiplex PCR; TCRdb's copy has only in-frame clones and lacks some. The sample has about a million clones, 60% to 85% seen once. The sequencing input was memory CD4+ T cells from PBMCs. Indicated subset: CD45RA-negative fraction. The receptors here all came from a man aged 18-30 years in good health. Some clones in this sample may be carry-over from other donors' samples.

The genes are TRBV5-5 and TRBJ1-5; D remains unclear. The length of the CDR3 is 16 residues. The V end was cut by 2 bases, the J end by 2 bases, with 14 bases between. CDR1 is SGHKS and CDR2 is YYEKEE in the germline V gene (reference sequence). The chain's CDR3 is CASSFTVGRGNQPQHF. In DNA, the CDR3 is TGTGCCAGCAGCTTCACAGTGGGTAGGGGCAATCAGCCCCAGCATTTT.

The V and J genes are TRBV2 and TRBJ2-3; 8 bases map to TRBD2. V lost 6 bases and J lost 2; bases outside the gene matches: 10. Germline V lookup: CDR1 SNHLY, CDR2 FYNNEI. The CDR3 totals 16 residues. CDR3 sequence: CASRSRSGSNTDTQYF. CDR3 nucleotides: TGTGCCAGCAGAAGTAGAAGCGGGAGCAACACAGATACGCAGTATTTT. The whole variable domain, remainder taken from reference TRBV2 and TRBJ2-3, is EPEVTQTPSHQVTQMGQEVILRCVPISNHLYFYWYRQILGQKVEFLVSFYNNEISEKSEIFDDQFSVERPDGSNFTLKIRSTKLEDSAMYFCASRSRSGSNTDTQYFGPGTRLTVL.

The chain combines TRBV4-3 with TRBJ1-2, with TRBD1 identical over 10 bases. The trim removed 2 bases at V and 7 bases at J, leaving 4 bases unmatched. Per germline, CDR1 LGHNA and CDR2 YSLEER. CDR3 length: 14 amino acids. The CDR3 DNA follows: TGCGCCAGCAGCCAACCGACAGGGGGCGGTGGCTACACCTTC. Translation: CASSQPTGGGGYTF.

The V gene is TRBV9, the J gene TRBJ2-5; 7 nucleotides match TRBD2. J was trimmed by 5 bases and V by 4 bases; bases with no gene match: 17. The germline V gene has CDR1 SGDLS and CDR2 YYNGEE. CDR3 length: 17 amino acids. This CDR3 reads CASSKQTGGPGWETQYF. The CDR3 DNA reads TGTGCCAGCAGCAAACAAACGGGGGGACCCGGCTGGGAGACCCAGTACTTC.

DNA of the CDR3: TGTGCCAGCAGTCCAACTAGCGGGACAGACGCCAATCAGCCCCAGCATTTT. Translating it yields CASSPTSGTDANQPQHF. The rearrangement uses TRBV7-8 and TRBJ1-5, with 7 bases matching TRBD1. J was trimmed by 3 bases and V by 6 bases; bases with no gene match: 14. CDR1 and CDR2 from the germline V gene are SGHVS and FQNEAQ. CDR3 length: 17 amino acids.

Concerning this clone itself: Other nucleotide sequences in the sample specify the same CDR3. The chain employs TRBV6-6 and TRBJ2-3; the D is unclear. Germline V lookup: CDR1 MNHNY, CDR2 SVGAGI (reference sequence). This CDR3 has 12 amino acids. V gave up 2 bases and J gave up 5 bases, with 5 bases separating them. In nucleotides, the CDR3 is TGTGCCAGCAGTTACGTTGGAGATACGCAGTATTTT. This codes for CASSYVGDTQYF.

V usage is TRBV6-1 and J usage is TRBJ2-7; no clear D. Trimming removed 2 bases at V and 6 bases at J, with 11 bases between. This CDR3 is 13 amino acids long. Germline V gene data show CDR1 as MNHNS and CDR2 as SASEGT. CDR3 bases: TGTGCCAGCAGTGAATACCCAGGCACCGAGCAGTACTTC. Protein: CASSEYPGTEQYF.

This clone appeared a single time. The chain has TRBV5-1 and TRBJ2-3; 14 bases align to TRBD2. Germline assignment: CDR1 SGHRS and CDR2 YFSETQ. Unmatched junction bases numbered 1, after V lost 0 bases and J lost 4 bases. This CDR3 has 16 amino acids. The DNA for the CDR3 is TGCGCCAGCAGCTTGGCGACTAGCGGGAGGGCAGATACGCAGTATTTT. Amino acids: CASSLATSGRADTQYF.

This sequence joins TRBV7-8 and TRBJ1-5, with D possibly TRBD1 on 5 matching bases. V was shortened by 1 base and J by 3 bases, with 13 bases between the two germline ends. This CDR3 comprises 16 residues. Germline V gives CDR1 SGHVS, CDR2 FQNEAQ. The CDR3 region has the DNA TGTGCCAGCAGCTTAGAAGCGAGGACAACCAATCAGCCCCAGCATTTT. Translated: CASSLEARTTNQPQHF.

This clone was detected only once. The chain recombines TRBV5-1 with TRBJ2-7; 8 bases fit TRBD1. The CDR3 length is 15 residues. The germline gives CDR1 SGHRS, CDR2 YFSETQ. J lost 2 bases, V lost 0 bases, and 4 bases had no gene match. CDR3 in amino acids: CASSLGTGTTYEQYF. The CDR3 nucleotides are TGCGCCAGCAGCTTGGGGACAGGGACGACCTACGAGCAGTACTTC.

The V call is TRBV25-1, the J call TRBJ1-4, with a weak D call TRBD1 (6 bases). The germline gives CDR1 MGHDK, CDR2 SYGVNS. The CDR3 consists of 12 residues. The V end was cut by 5 bases, the J end by 8 bases, with 9 bases between. The CDR3 DNA sequence: TGTGCCAGCAGTCCAGGGGCGGAAAAACTGTTTTTT. It is translated as CASSPGAEKLFF.

The V gene is TRBV7-9, the J gene TRBJ2-5; D not resolved. Germline V gene lookup returns CDR1 SEHNR and CDR2 FQNEAQ (reference sequence). Trimming pared 1 base from V and 1 base from J, leaving 10 bases between. This CDR3 is 15 amino acids long. This chain's CDR3 is CASSLGRVTQETQYF. The CDR3 nucleotides read TGTGCCAGCAGCTTAGGTCGTGTAACCCAAGAGACCCAGTACTTC.

The chain has TRBV18 and TRBJ2-7; D not resolved. V was trimmed by 3 bases and J by 6 bases, leaving 15 bases between them. The CDR3 contains 14 residues. Germline V gene data show CDR1 as KGHSH and CDR2 as LQKENI. The CDR3 spells CASSPTAMVGEQYF. The DNA for the CDR3 is TGTGCCAGCTCACCCACGGCTATGGTGGGCGAGCAGTACTTC. The variable domain in full, with the rest retrieved from reference TRBV18 and TRBJ2-7, is NAGVMQNPRHLVRRRGQEARLRCSPMKGHSHVYWYRQLPEEGLKFMVYLQKENIIDESGMPKERFSAEFPKEGPSILRIQQVVRGDSAAYFCASSPTAMVGEQYFGPGTRLTVT.

J is TRBJ2-5 and V is TRBV2, with 9 nucleotides matching TRBD2. With 5 bases clipped from V and 5 bases from J, the junction kept 6 bases outside the gene matches. The CDR3 runs to 14 residues. Germline V lookup: CDR1 SNHLY, CDR2 FYNNEI. The chain's CDR3 is CASSSLAGQETQYF. The CDR3 DNA reads TGTGCCAGCAGTTCCCTAGCGGGGCAGGAGACCCAGTACTTC. The complete variable domain, with remaining parts taken from reference TRBV2 and TRBJ2-5, reads EPEVTQTPSHQVTQMGQEVILRCVPISNHLYFYWYRQILGQKVEFLVSFYNNEISEKSEIFDDQFSVERPDGSNFTLKIRSTKLEDSAMYFCASSSLAGQETQYFGPGTRLLVL.